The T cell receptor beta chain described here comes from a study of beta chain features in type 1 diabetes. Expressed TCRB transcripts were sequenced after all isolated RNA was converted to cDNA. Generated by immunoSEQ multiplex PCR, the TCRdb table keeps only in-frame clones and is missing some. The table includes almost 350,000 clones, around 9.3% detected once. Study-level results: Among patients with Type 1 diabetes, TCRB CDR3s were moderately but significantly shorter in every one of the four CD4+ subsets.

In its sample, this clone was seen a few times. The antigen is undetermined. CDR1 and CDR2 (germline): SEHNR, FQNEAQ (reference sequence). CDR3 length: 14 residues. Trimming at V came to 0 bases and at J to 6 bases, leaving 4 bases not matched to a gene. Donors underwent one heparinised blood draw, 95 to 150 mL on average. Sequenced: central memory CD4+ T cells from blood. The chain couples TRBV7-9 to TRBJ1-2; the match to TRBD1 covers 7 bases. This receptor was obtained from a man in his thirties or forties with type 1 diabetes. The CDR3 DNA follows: TGTGCCAGCAGCTTAGCCGACAGGGCAGATGGCTACACCTTC. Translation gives CASSLADRADGYTF.